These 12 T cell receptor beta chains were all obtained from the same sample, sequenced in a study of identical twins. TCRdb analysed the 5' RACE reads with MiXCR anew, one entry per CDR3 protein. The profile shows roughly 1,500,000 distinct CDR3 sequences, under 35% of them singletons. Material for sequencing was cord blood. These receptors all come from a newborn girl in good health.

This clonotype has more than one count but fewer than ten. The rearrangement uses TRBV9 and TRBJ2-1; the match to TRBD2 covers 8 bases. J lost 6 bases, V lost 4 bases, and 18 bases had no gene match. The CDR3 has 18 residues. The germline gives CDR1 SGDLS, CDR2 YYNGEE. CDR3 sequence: CASSPARREVYYGNEQFF. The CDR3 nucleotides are TGTGCCAGCAGCCCTGCCAGGCGGGAGGTGTACTACGGCAATGAGCAGTTCTTC.

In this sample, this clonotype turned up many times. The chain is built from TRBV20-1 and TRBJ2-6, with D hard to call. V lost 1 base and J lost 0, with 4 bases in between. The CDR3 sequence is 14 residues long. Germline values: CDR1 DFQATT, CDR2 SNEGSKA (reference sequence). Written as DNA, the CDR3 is TGCAGTGCTAGAGGTGCCTCTGGGGCCAACGTCCTGACTTTC. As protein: CSARGASGANVLTF.

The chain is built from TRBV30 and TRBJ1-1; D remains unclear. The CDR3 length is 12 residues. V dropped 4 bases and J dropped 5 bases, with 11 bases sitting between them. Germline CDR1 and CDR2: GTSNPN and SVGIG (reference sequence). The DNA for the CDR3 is TGTGCCTGGACGGGGAGTCGGACTGAAGCTTTCTTT. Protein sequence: CAWTGSRTEAFF.

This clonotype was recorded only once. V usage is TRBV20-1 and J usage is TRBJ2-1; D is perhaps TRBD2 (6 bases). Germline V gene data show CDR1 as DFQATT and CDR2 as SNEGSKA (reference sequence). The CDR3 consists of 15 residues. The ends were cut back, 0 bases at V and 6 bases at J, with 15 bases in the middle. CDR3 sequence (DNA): TGCAGTGCTAGAGATAGCAGCGGGCCAACCAATGAGCAGTTCTTC. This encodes CSARDSSGPTNEQFF.

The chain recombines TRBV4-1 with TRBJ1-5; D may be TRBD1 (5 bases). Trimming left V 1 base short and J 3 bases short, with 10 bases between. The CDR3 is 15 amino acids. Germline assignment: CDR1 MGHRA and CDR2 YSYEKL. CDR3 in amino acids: CASSQGDVNNQPQHF. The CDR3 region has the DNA TGCGCCAGCAGCCAAGGGGACGTCAACAATCAGCCCCAGCATTTT.

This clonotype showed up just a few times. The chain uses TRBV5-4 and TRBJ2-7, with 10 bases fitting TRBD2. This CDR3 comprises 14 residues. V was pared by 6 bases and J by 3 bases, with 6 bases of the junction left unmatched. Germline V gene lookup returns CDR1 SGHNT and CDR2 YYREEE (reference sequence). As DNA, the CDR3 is TGTGCCAGCAAACAGGCTAGCGGGAGCTACGAGCAGTACTTC. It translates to CASKQASGSYEQYF.

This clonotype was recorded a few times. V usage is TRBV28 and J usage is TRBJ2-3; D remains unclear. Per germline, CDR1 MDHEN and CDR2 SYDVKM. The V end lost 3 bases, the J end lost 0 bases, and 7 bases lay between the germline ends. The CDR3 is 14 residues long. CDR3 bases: TGTGCCAGCAGTTTCTACCTTAGCACAGATACGCAGTATTTT. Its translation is CASSFYLSTDTQYF.

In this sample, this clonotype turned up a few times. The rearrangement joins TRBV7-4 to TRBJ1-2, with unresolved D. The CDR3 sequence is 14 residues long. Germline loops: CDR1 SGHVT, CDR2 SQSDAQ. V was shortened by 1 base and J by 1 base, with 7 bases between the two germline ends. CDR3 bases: TGTGCCAGCAGCTTAGATCAAAATAACTATGGCTACACCTTC. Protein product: CASSLDQNNYGYTF.

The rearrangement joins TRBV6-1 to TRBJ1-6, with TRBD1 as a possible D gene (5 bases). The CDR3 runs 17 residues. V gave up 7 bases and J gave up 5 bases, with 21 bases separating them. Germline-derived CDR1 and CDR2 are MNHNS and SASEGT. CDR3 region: CASNAPGYRRDNSPLHF. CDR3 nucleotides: TGTGCCAGCAATGCCCCAGGGTACCGGCGGGATAATTCACCCCTCCACTTT.

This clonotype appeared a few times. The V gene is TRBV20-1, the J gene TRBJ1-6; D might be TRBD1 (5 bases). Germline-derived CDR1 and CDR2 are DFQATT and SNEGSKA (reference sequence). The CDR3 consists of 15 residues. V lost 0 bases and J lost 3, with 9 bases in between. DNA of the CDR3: TGCAGTGCTAGAGAATCAGGACACTATAATTCACCCCTCCACTTT. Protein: CSARESGHYNSPLHF.

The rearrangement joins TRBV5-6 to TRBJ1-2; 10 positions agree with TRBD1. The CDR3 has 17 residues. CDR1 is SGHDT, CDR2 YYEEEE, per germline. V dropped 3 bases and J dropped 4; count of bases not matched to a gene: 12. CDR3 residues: CASSSLNRDRGVYGYTF. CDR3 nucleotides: TGTGCCAGCAGCTCCCTGAACCGGGACAGGGGCGTCTATGGCTACACCTTC.

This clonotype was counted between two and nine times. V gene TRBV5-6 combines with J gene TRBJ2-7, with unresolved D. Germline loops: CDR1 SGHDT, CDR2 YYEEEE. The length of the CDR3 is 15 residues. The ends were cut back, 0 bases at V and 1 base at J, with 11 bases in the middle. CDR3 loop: CASSLVALLSYEQYF. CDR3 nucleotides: TGTGCCAGCAGCTTGGTTGCACTCCTGTCCTACGAGCAGTACTTC.